This TCR beta chain was profiled in a study of CXCR3-negative and CXCR3-positive naive CD8 T cells. The CDR3 covers 15 residues. Germline CDR1 LGHDT, CDR2 YNNKEL (reference sequence). Details on this clonotype: Its target is not known.

Libraries were UMI-labeled 5' RACE TRB cDNA. One entry per CDR3 protein, without DNA, is what TCRdb gives after re-calling the 5' RACE reads. Recorded for this sample: about 140,000 distinct CDR3 sequences. General study findings and limits: Greater hydrophobicity was found in TRB CDR3s of CXCR3-positive naive cells than of CXCR3-negative naive cells. Freshly isolated PBMCs were used in most assays, given partial CXCR3 loss after freezing. Similarly elevated diversity marked both naive subsets, with memory CD8+ cells showing far lower diversity. Similar TRBV-TRBJ gene usage was seen in naive CXCR3-negative and CXCR3-positive cells, but not in memory cells.

The clonotype originates from a human donor in good health. Some clones in this sample may be carry-over from other donors' samples. This rearrangement joins TRBV3-1 to TRBJ2-2; TCRdb's D call, TRBD2, is unchecked because there is no DNA. Material for sequencing was naive CXCR3+ CD8+ T cells from blood. Subset: CD45RO-CCR7+CD27+CD95- naive CD8+ T cells expressing CXCR3 (TNR3+). The CDR3 spells CASSRLVSLPGELFF.